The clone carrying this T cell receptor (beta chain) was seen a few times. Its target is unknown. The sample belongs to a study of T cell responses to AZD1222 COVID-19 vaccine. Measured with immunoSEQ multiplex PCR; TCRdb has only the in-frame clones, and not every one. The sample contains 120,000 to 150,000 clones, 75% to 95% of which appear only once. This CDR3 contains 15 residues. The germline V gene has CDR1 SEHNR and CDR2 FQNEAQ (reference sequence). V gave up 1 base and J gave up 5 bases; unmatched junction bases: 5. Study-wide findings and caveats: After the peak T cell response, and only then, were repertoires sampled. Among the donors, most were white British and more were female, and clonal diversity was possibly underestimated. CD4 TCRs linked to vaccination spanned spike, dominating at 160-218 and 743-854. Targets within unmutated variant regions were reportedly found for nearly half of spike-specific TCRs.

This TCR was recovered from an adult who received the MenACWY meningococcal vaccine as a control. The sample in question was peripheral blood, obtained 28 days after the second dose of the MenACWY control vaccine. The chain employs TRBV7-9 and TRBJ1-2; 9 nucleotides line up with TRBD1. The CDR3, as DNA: TGTGCCAGCAGCTTAGTGGACAGGGGCGGTTATGGCTACACCTTC. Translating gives CASSLVDRGGYGYTF.